Detailed here is one T cell receptor (beta chain). Authors' data handling: Reference gene primer amplification gave estimated nucleated cell counts. Produced via immunoSEQ multiplex PCR; TCRdb's table is partial and in-frame only. The V and J calls and clone size are taken from that table; D and trimming were inferred from the DNA. This table has over 40,000 clones, more than 85% appearing once. These data are taken from a study of blood T cell repertoires in COVID-19. This clonotype was obtained from a woman at least 80 years old with acute or convalescent COVID-19. The sequenced sample consisted of peripheral blood.

Here the CDR3 reads CASSRGTSGIFYEQYF. The CDR3 DNA sequence: TGTGCCAGTAGCCGAGGGACTAGCGGGATCTTTTACGAGCAGTACTTC. This sequence joins TRBV19 and TRBJ2-7; 13 nucleotides match TRBD2. The CDR3 consists of 16 residues. Trimming took 6 bases from V and 4 from J; bases not matched to a gene: 9. The germline gives CDR1 LNHDA, CDR2 SQIVND (reference sequence). Looking up the rest from reference TRBV19 and TRBJ2-7 gives the full variable domain: DGGITQSPKYLFRKEGQNVTLSCEQNLNHDAMYWYRQDPGQGLRLIYYSQIVNDFQKGDIAEGYSVSREKKESFPLTVTSAQKNPTAFYLCASSRGTSGIFYEQYFGPGTRLTVT.